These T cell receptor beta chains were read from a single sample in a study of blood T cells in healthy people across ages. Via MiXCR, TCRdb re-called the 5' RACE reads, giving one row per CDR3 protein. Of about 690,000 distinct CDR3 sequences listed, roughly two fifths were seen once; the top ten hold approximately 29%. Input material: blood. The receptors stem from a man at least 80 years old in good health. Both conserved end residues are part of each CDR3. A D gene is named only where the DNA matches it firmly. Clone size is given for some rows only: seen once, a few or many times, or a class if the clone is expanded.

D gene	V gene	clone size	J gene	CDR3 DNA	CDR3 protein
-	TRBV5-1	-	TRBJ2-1	TGCGCCAGCAACAGACAGACTGGGCACTACAATGAGCAGTTCTTC	CASNRQTGHYNEQFF
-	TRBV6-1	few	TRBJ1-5	TGTGCCAGCAGTGATATGTCAAGAAATCAGCCCCAGCATTTT	CASSDMSRNQPQHF
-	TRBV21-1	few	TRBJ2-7	TGTGCCAGCAGCCAGGGGGCCCTAACCTACGAGCAGTACTTC	CASSQGALTYEQYF
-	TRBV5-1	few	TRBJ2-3	TGCGCCAGCAGCTTTTCCGACAGCGCTTATACGCAGTATTTT	CASSFSDSAYTQYF
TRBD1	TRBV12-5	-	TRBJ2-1	TGTGCTAGTGGTGGGGACAGGGGTCTCGACAATGAGCAGTTCTTC	CASGGDRGLDNEQFF
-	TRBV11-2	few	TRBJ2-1	TGTGCCAGCAGCCCTTCTTCCGGGGGGCTCTACAATGAGCAGTTCTTC	CASSPSSGGLYNEQFF
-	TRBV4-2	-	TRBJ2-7	TGTGCCAGCAGCCAAGAGGGGTGGAAGTCCTACGAGCAGTACTTC	CASSQEGWKSYEQYF
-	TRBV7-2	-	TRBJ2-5	TGTGCCAGCAGCCCCCTCCAGCGGGCGGAAGAGACCCAGTACTTC	CASSPLQRAEETQYF
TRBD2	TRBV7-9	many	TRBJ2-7	TGTGCCAGCAGCCTGGCTTCGACTAGCGGAGACGAGCAGTACTTC	CASSLASTSGDEQYF
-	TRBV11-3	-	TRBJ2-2	TGTGCCAGCGGTAGCGCCACCGGGGAGCTGTTTTTT	CASGSATGELFF
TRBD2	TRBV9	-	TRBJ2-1	TGTGCCAGCAGCGTAGTGAGCGGGGGCGACAATGAGCAGTTCTTC	CASSVVSGGDNEQFF
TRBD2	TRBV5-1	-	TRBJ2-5	TGCGCCAGCAGCTTGGAACCTAGCGGGGGGTCGGTGAAGACCCAGTACTTC	CASSLEPSGGSVKTQYF
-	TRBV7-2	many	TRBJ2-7	TGTGCCAGCAGCTTAGTCGGGTTGGAGCAGTACTTC	CASSLVGLEQYF
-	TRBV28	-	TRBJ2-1	TGTGCCAGCAGTTTATGGGGCGGGTTCAATGAGCAGTTCTTC	CASSLWGGFNEQFF
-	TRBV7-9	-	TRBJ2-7	TGTGCCAGCAGCTTATCGTGGAACTCCTACGAGCAGTACTTC	CASSLSWNSYEQYF
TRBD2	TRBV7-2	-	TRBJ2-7	TGTGCCAGCAGCCTAGACGGGGGGGGCTCAGCCTACGAGCAGTACTTC	CASSLDGGGSAYEQYF
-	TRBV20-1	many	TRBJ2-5	TGCAGTGCTAGAGAGGGACCCATGACGGAGACCCAGTACTTC	CSAREGPMTETQYF
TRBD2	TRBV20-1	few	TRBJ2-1	TGCAGTGCTAGAGATCCGAGGCTAGCGGGAGTGAAGTACAATGAGCAGTTCTTC	CSARDPRLAGVKYNEQFF
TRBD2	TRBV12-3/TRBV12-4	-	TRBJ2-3	TGTACCACCGGGAGGGATTCAGATACGCAGTATTTT	CTTGRDSDTQYF
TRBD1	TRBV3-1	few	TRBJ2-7	TGTGCCAGCAGCCAAGTCGGGACAGGGGGATACGAGCAGTACTTC	CASSQVGTGGYEQYF
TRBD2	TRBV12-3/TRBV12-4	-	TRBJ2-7	TGTGCCAGCAGGTTAGCGGGAGAATCCTACAATGAGCAGTACTTC	CASRLAGESYNEQYF
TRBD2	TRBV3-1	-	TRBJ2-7	TGTGCCAGCAGCCAAGATCTTTTACTAGCGGCTCAGTACTTC	CASSQDLLLAAQYF
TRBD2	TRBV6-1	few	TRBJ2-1	TGTGCCAGCAGGCCGACTAGCGGGAGTCTTCATGAGCAGTTCTTC	CASRPTSGSLHEQFF
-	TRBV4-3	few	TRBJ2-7	TGCGCCAGCAGCCAAGGGGTAAGCTCGAACTACGAGCAGTACTTC	CASSQGVSSNYEQYF
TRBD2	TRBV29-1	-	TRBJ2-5	TGCAGCGGCTCTGGGGGGGAGTTACGCCAAGAGACCCAGTACTTC	CSGSGGELRQETQYF
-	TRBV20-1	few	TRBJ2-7	TGCAGTGCTAGTACCGGACGTAACTTCGAGCAGTACTTC	CSASTGRNFEQYF
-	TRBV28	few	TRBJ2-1	TGTGCCAGCAGTTTTGGGTTGGGGCAGCGAGATGAGCAGTTCTTC	CASSFGLGQRDEQFF
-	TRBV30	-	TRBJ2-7	TGTGCCTGGAGTCTTCTTCCCCGGGGGGAGCAGTACTTC	CAWSLLPRGEQYF